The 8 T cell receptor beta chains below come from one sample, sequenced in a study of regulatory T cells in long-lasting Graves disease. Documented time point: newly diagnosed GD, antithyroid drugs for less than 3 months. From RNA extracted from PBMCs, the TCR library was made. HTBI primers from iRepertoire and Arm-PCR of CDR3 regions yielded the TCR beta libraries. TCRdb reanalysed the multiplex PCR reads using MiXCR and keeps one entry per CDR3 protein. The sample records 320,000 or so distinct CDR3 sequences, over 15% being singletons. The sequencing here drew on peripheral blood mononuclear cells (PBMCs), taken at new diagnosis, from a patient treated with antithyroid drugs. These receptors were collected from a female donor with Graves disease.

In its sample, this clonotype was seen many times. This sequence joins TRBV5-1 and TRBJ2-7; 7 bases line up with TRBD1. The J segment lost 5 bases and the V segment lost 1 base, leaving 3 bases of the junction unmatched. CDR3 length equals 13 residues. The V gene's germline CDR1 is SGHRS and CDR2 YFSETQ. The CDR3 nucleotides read TGCGCCAGCAGCTTGACAGGGGCCGACGAGCAGTACTTC. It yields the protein CASSLTGADEQYF.

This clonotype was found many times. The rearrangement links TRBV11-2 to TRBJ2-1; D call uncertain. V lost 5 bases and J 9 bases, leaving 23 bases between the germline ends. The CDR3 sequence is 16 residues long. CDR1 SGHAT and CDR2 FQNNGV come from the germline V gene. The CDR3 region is CASSPLSTPSWGEQFF. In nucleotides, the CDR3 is TGTGCCAGCAGCCCCCTCTCGACTCCCTCTTGGGGTGAGCAGTTCTTC.

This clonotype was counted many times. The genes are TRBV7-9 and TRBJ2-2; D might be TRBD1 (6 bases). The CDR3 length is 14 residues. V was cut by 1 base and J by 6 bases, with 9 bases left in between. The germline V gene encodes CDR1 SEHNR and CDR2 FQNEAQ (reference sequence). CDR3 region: CASSLDRDAGELFF. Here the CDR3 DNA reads TGTGCCAGCAGCTTAGACAGGGACGCCGGGGAGCTGTTTTTT.

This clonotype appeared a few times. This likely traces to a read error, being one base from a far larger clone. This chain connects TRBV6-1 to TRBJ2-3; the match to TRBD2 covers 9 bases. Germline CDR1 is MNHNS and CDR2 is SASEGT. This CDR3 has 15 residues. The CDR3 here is CASSEGTSNTDTQYF. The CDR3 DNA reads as TGTGCCAGCAGCGAAGGGACTAGCAACACAGATACGCAGTATTTT.

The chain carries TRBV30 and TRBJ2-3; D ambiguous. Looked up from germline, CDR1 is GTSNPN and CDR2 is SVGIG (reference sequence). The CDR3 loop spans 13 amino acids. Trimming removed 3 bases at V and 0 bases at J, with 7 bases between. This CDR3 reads CAWRLTSTDTQYF. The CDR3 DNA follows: TGTGCCTGGAGGTTGACTAGCACAGATACGCAGTATTTT.

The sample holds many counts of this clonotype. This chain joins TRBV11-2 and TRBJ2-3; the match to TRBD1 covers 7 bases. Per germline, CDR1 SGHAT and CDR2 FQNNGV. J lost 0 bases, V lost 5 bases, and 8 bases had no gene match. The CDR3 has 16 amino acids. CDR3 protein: CASSLGGWGSTDTQYF. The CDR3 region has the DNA TGTGCCAGCAGCCTAGGGGGCTGGGGGAGCACAGATACGCAGTATTTT.

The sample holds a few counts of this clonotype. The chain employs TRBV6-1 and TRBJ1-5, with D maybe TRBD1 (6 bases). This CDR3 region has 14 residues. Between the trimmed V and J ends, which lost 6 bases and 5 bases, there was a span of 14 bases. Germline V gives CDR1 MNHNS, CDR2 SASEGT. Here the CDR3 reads CASSQGGGYQPQHF. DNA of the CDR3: TGTGCCAGCAGCCAAGGGGGGGGGTATCAGCCCCAGCATTTT.

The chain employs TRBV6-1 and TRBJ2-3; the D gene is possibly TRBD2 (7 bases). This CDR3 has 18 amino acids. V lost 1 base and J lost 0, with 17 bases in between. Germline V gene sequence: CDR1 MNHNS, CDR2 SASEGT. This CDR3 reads CASSEVHGRGLSTDTQYF. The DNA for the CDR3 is TGTGCCAGCAGTGAAGTCCATGGGCGGGGGCTCAGCACAGATACGCAGTATTTT.